The rows below give T cell receptor beta chains drawn from one sample of a study of blood T cell repertoires in COVID-19. The assay was immunoSEQ multiplex PCR, and TCRdb's table has in-frame clones only and misses some. The data show about 290,000 clones, about 89% seen once. The material sequenced was peripheral blood. These receptors were collected from a man in his forties with acute or convalescent COVID-19. The CDR3 runs from the conserved cysteine through the conserved F or W. Each record gives: clone size, J gene, V gene, D gene, CDR3 DNA, CDR3 protein. A D gene is named only where the DNA matches it firmly. Not every row has a clone size; where given, it reads once, few, many or a size class.

>once|TRBJ1-3|TRBV10-3|NA
TGTGCCATCAGTAGGACTGACCCGAGCTCTGGAAACACCATATATTTT
CAISRTDPSSGNTIYF
>once|TRBJ1-6|TRBV24-1|NA
TGTGCCACCAGTGATTTGCCTCTCATTGACAGATTCAATTCACCCCTCCACTTT
CATSDLPLIDRFNSPLHF
>NA|TRBJ1-2|TRBV30|NA
TGTGCCTGGAGTTTAGGGACACGGAGTAACTATGGCTACACCTTC
CAWSLGTRSNYGYTF
>NA|TRBJ1-2|TRBV2|NA
TGTGCCAGCAGTGAAAGGGGTTGGGGCTACACCTTC
CASSERGWGYTF
>NA|TRBJ2-7|TRBV4-2|TRBD1
TGTGCCAGCAGCCAAAAAATGGGACAGCTTCTCTACGAGCAGTACTTC
CASSQKMGQLLYEQYF
>NA|TRBJ2-1|TRBV6-5|NA
TGTGCCAGCAGAGTGGGGGGGGGCGCGATCAATGAGCAGTTCTTC
CASRVGGGAINEQFF
>NA|TRBJ1-1|TRBV7-2|NA
TGTGCCAGCAGCTTGGGTGGGACTTTGGAAGCTTTCTTT
CASSLGGTLEAFF
>NA|TRBJ2-5|TRBV6-6|TRBD2
TGTGCCAGCAGTTACAGTGACGGGGGGGCTCAAGAGACCCAGTACTTC
CASSYSDGGAQETQYF
>NA|TRBJ1-2|TRBV24-1|TRBD1
TGTGCCACCAGTGCCGCCGGACAGGGGGCTAACACCTTC
CATSAAGQGANTF
>few|TRBJ1-4|TRBV30|NA
TGTGCCTGGAGTGGGGACAATAATGAAAAACTGTTTTTT
CAWSGDNNEKLFF
>NA|TRBJ1-6|TRBV5-8|TRBD1
TGTGCCAGCGACCTACAGGGGGCTGGTAATTCACCCCTCCACTTT
CASDLQGAGNSPLHF
>NA|TRBJ1-5|TRBV10-2|NA
TGCGCCAGCAGGGCAGGGGTAAATCAGCCCCAGCATTTT
CASRAGVNQPQHF
>NA|TRBJ2-3|TRBV2|NA
TGTGCCAGCAGTTTAATAGCGGACACAGATACGCAGTATTTT
CASSLIADTDTQYF
>NA|TRBJ2-3|TRBV5-6|TRBD1
TGTGCCAGCAGCTTGACAGGGGTAGATACGCAGTATTTT
CASSLTGVDTQYF
>NA|TRBJ2-7|TRBV2|TRBD2
TGTGCCACCCGGTTCGGCGGGGGGACCTACGAGCAGTACTTC
CATRFGGGTYEQYF
>NA|TRBJ2-2|TRBV30|NA
TGTGCCTGGAGTCGGGGACAGAACACCGGGGAGCTGTTTTTT
CAWSRGQNTGELFF
>NA|TRBJ1-2|TRBV11-2|TRBD1
TGTGCCAGCAGCTTTAACAGGGGCTATGGCTACACCTTC
CASSFNRGYGYTF
>NA|TRBJ1-5|TRBV2|TRBD1
TGTGCCAGCAGCCAAAAGGGGACAGGTATCAGCCCCCAGCATTTT
CASSQKGTGISPQHF
>NA|TRBJ2-1|TRBV4-1|TRBD2
TGCGCCAGCAGCCAGGGCCCCTACAGGGGTAGCGGGGGGGACAATGAGCAGTTCTTC
CASSQGPYRGSGGDNEQFF
>NA|TRBJ1-4|TRBV29-1|NA
TGCAGCGTTGATGCGGGGGGCCCTGGGGAAAAACTGTTTTTT
CSVDAGGPGEKLFF
>NA|TRBJ1-5|TRBV7-2|TRBD1
TGTGCCAGCAGCTTCAAACAGGGGAGCAATCAGCCCCAGCATTTT
CASSFKQGSNQPQHF
>NA|TRBJ1-5|TRBV7-2|NA
TGTGCCAGCAGCCCAGACTTAAGGGCGAGGGGCAATCAGCCCCAGCATTTT
CASSPDLRARGNQPQHF
>NA|TRBJ1-5|TRBV5-6|NA
TGTGCCAGCAGCTTGGCCTGGCAGGATTATAGCAATCAGCCCCAGCATTTT
CASSLAWQDYSNQPQHF
>NA|TRBJ1-1|TRBV6-6|NA
TGTGCCAGCAGTCGCGTTCAGGGAGGTAGCACTGAAGCTTTCTTT
CASSRVQGGSTEAFF